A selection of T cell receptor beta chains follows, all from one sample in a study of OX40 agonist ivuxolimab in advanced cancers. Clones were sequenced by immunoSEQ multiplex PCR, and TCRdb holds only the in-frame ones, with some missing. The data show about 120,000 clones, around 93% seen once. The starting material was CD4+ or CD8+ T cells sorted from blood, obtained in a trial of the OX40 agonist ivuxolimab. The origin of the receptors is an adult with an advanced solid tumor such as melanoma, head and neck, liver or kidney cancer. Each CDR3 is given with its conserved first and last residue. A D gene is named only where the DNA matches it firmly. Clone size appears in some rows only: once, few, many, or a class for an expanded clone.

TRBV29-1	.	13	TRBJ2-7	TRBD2	TGCAGCGTTGAGGGAGGGGATCTCTACGAGCAGTACTTC	CSVEGGDLYEQYF
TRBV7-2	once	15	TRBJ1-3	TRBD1	TGTGCCAGCAGCTTAGACAGGGGAACTGGAAACACCATATATTTT	CASSLDRGTGNTIYF
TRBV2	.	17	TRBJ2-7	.	TGTGCCAGTGAGGAGGCGGTCTCCCCCTTGGGAGGCGACGAGCAGTACTTC	CASEEAVSPLGGDEQYF
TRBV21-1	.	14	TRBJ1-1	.	TGTGCCAGCAGCGAACAGCGAGTGAACACTGAAGCTTTCTTT	CASSEQRVNTEAFF
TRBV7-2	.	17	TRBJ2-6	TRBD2	TGTGCCAGCAGCTTAGGGACTAGCTCCTCTGGGGCCAACGTCCTGACTTTC	CASSLGTSSSGANVLTF
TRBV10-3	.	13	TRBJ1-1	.	TGTGCCATCAGCGGGGACACTAACACTGAAGCTTTCTTT	CAISGDTNTEAFF
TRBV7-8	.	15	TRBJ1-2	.	TGTGCCAGCAGCTTAGGGACACGGGCTAACTATGGCTACACCTTC	CASSLGTRANYGYTF
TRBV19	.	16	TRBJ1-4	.	TGTGCCAGTAGTATAGGAGGAATGACAACTAATGAAAAACTGTTTTTT	CASSIGGMTTNEKLFF
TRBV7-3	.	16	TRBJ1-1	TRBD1	TGTGCCAGCAGCTTAAAGGCAGGGGGCCTTAACACTGAAGCTTTCTTT	CASSLKAGGLNTEAFF
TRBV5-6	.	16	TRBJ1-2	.	TGTGCCAGCAGCCCATCGGGACTCAGGGACGACTATGGCTACACCTTC	CASSPSGLRDDYGYTF
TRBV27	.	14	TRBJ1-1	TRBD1	TGTGCCAGCAGTTTGGGACAGGGACTGTCTGAAGCTTTCTTT	CASSLGQGLSEAFF
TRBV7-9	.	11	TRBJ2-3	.	TGTGCCAGCAGTATCACAGATACGCAGTATTTT	CASSITDTQYF
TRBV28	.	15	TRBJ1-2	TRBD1	TGTGCCAGCAGCATTGGCGGGACAGGGGTTGGGGGCTACACCTTC	CASSIGGTGVGGYTF
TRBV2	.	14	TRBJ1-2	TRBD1	TGTGCCAGCACCCACGGGACAGGGGCTCGCGGCTACACCTTC	CASTHGTGARGYTF
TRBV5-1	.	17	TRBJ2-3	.	TGCGCCAGCAGCTTGCGGGTGTTGGGGGGCTTCACAGATACGCAGTATTTT	CASSLRVLGGFTDTQYF